The 18 T cell receptor beta chains reported below all come from one sample, sequenced in a study of early T cells in non-severe SARS-CoV-2 infection. From the 5' RACE reads, TCRdb called clonotypes with MiXCR, one entry per CDR3 protein. Of about 76,000 distinct CDR3 sequences listed, about a sixth are singletons. The specimen sequenced was whole blood. The receptors were gathered from an adult who was a healthcare worker with PCR-confirmed SARS-CoV-2 infection or an uninfected control (not recorded which).

This clonotype was observed many times. In DNA, the CDR3 is TGCGCCAGCAGCTTTCCGGGACAGGGCGGCGATACGCAGTATTTT. Translating it yields CASSFPGQGGDTQYF. This chain links TRBV5-1 with TRBJ2-3, with 9 bases matching TRBD1. The CDR3 contains 15 residues. V trimming: 2 bases; J trimming: 6 bases; junction bases outside the gene matches: 7. Per germline, CDR1 SGHRS and CDR2 YFSETQ.

This clonotype was detected a few times. The chain couples TRBV6-1 to TRBJ2-5; a weak D match, TRBD2 (6 bases). Between the trimmed V and J ends, which lost 6 bases and 1 base, there was a span of 12 bases. The CDR3 covers 14 residues. Per the germline V gene, CDR1 is MNHNS and CDR2 is SASEGT. The CDR3 bases are TGTGCCAGCAGCGAGGACTACATCCAAGAGACCCAGTACTTC. It specifies CASSEDYIQETQYF.

This clonotype occurred many times. The rearrangement links TRBV12-3 or TRBV12-4 to TRBJ2-5; D is undetermined. CDR3 length: 14 residues. V was clipped by 6 bases and J by 1 base, with 12 bases between them. The CDR3 bases are TGTGCCAGCAGCCATTCGGGCCTCCAAGAGACCCAGTACTTC. It is translated as CASSHSGLQETQYF.

V and J are TRBV30 and TRBJ1-1; TRBD1 matches at 7 bases. The germline gives CDR1 GTSNPN, CDR2 SVGIG (reference sequence). The J segment lost 5 bases and the V segment lost 0 bases, leaving 12 bases of the junction unmatched. The CDR3 loop spans 16 amino acids. DNA of the CDR3: TGTGCCTGGAGTGTAAAGGGGGCATATCGGGAAACTGAAGCTTTCTTT. This translates into CAWSVKGAYRETEAFF.

This clonotype was seen more than once but under ten times. The chain carries TRBV5-4 and TRBJ2-1; D tentatively reads TRBD1 or TRBD2 (5 bases each). V was trimmed by 1 base and J by 1 base, leaving 12 bases between them. Germline V gene lookup returns CDR1 SGHNT and CDR2 YYREEE (reference sequence). The CDR3 runs to 16 residues. The CDR3 protein is CASSLTGGGSYNEQFF. CDR3 DNA sequence: TGTGCCAGCAGCTTGACGGGTGGGGGTTCCTACAATGAGCAGTTCTTC.

The genes are TRBV7-2 and TRBJ1-4; TRBD1 aligns across 7 bases. V shed 6 bases, J shed 4 bases, and the junction held 8 bases outside the gene matches. Germline-derived CDR1 and CDR2 are SGHTA and FQGNSA. This CDR3 region has 15 residues. The CDR3 nucleotides read TGTGCCAGCAGTGGGGAGACAGGGCTTAATGAAAAACTGTTTTTT. It is translated as CASSGETGLNEKLFF.

This clonotype occurred many times. CDR3 DNA sequence: TGTGCCAGCAGCCACGGCGCGGGGCGAGACATTCAGTACTTC. This sequence encodes CASSHGAGRDIQYF. V gene TRBV3-1 combines with J gene TRBJ2-4; tentative D call: TRBD2 (6 bases). V dropped 3 bases and J dropped 8 bases, with 14 bases sitting between them. The CDR3 consists of 14 residues. Germline values: CDR1 LGHDT, CDR2 YNNKEL (reference sequence). Using reference TRBV3-1 and TRBJ2-4 for the parts outside the CDR3, the full variable domain is DTAVSQTPKYLVTQMGNDKSIKCEQNLGHDTMYWYKQDSKKFLKIMFSYNNKELIINETVPNRFSPKSPDKAHLNLHINSLELGDSAVYFCASSHGAGRDIQYFGAGTRLSVL.

A few counts support this clonotype. The rearrangement uses TRBV6-6 and TRBJ1-1; D is possibly TRBD1 (5 bases). V was trimmed by 5 bases and J by 4 bases, leaving 17 bases between them. Germline-derived CDR1 and CDR2 are MNHNY and SVGAGI (reference sequence). This CDR3 spans 15 amino acids. The CDR3 DNA sequence: TGTGCCAGCAGTCGGGGGGGTGCCGGGGGCACTGAAGCTTTCTTT. Translating gives CASSRGGAGGTEAFF.

The rearrangement joins TRBV7-3 to TRBJ2-3; TRBD1 matches 7 bases. V dropped 5 bases and J dropped 4; count of bases not matched to a gene: 12. The CDR3 has 16 residues. Germline CDR1 reads SGHTA; CDR2 reads FQGTGA. DNA for the CDR3: TGTGCCAGCAGCATGTTACAGGGGATTTTTTCAGATACGCAGTATTTT. It encodes CASSMLQGIFSDTQYF.

The V call is TRBV27, the J call TRBJ2-1; 9 nucleotides agree with TRBD2. The CDR3 is 18 residues long. Trimming took 2 bases from V and 3 from J; bases not matched to a gene: 11. Germline lookup yields CDR1 MNHEY and CDR2 SMNVEV (reference sequence). The CDR3 bases are TGTGCCAGCAGTTTAGTTGGGACTAGCTACAAAAACTACAATGAGCAGTTCTTC. It is translated as CASSLVGTSYKNYNEQFF.

This clonotype was observed a handful of times. The rearrangement joins TRBV20-1 to TRBJ2-1; 9 nucleotides match TRBD2. Germline V gives CDR1 DFQATT, CDR2 SNEGSKA (reference sequence). The CDR3 has 16 amino acids. Trimming at V came to 2 bases and at J to 3 bases, leaving 8 bases not matched to a gene. The CDR3 coding sequence is TGCAGTGCTAGACCACCGGGACTAGCACTCTACAATGAGCAGTTCTTC. It encodes CSARPPGLALYNEQFF.

The V gene is TRBV12-3 or TRBV12-4, the J gene TRBJ2-6; 8 bases are shared with TRBD1. The CDR3 spans 17 residues. Trimming took 6 bases from V and 2 from J; bases not matched to a gene: 9. CDR3 region: CASSPGQGRAGANVLTF. The CDR3 DNA reads TGTGCCAGCAGCCCCGGACAGGGCAGGGCTGGGGCCAACGTCCTGACTTTC.

V and J are TRBV5-4 and TRBJ2-1, with 8 bases aligning to TRBD2. The J segment lost 3 bases and the V segment lost 6 bases, leaving 5 bases of the junction unmatched. There are 14 residues in the CDR3. The germline CDR1 and CDR2 sequences are SGHNT and YYREEE (reference sequence). The CDR3 DNA is TGTGCCAGCACCAGGGGACTAGGCTACAATGAGCAGTTCTTC. It yields the protein CASTRGLGYNEQFF.

This clonotype was counted a few times. The chain has TRBV5-5 and TRBJ1-2; 8 nucleotides align to TRBD1. The CDR3 totals 12 residues. Germline assignment: CDR1 SGHKS and CDR2 YYEKEE (reference sequence). J lost 6 bases, V lost 4 bases, and 2 bases had no gene match. CDR3 region: CASSKDRDGYTF. The DNA for the CDR3 is TGTGCCAGCAGCAAGGACAGGGATGGCTACACCTTC.

The sample holds a few counts of this clonotype. The gene calls are TRBV28 and TRBJ1-2, with a weak D call TRBD1 (6 bases). V lost 7 bases, J lost 4 bases, and 16 bases lay in between. Germline CDR1 MDHEN, CDR2 SYDVKM. The CDR3 loop spans 14 amino acids. The CDR3 spells CASTTVGGPYGYTF. CDR3 in DNA: TGTGCCAGCACCACCGTGGGGGGCCCCTATGGCTACACCTTC.

The CDR3 here is CSAEDRGHTGELFF. The DNA of the CDR3 is TGCAGTGCTGAGGACAGGGGGCACACCGGGGAGCTGTTTTTT. The chain combines TRBV20-1 with TRBJ2-2; 11 bases fit TRBD1. CDR3 length: 14 residues. Germline V gene data show CDR1 as DFQATT and CDR2 as SNEGSKA (reference sequence). After removal of 5 bases from V and 3 bases from J, the junction contained 2 bases not matched to a gene.

J is TRBJ2-2 and V is TRBV9, with D perhaps TRBD2 (6 bases). This CDR3 spans 15 amino acids. V gave up 0 bases and J gave up 4 bases, with 10 bases separating them. The germline V gene has CDR1 SGDLS and CDR2 YYNGEE. The CDR3 DNA is TGTGCCAGCAGCGTAGAAGCGCGGGGCACCGGGGAGCTGTTTTTT. Translating it yields CASSVEARGTGELFF.

The chain links TRBV29-1 to TRBJ2-1; 7 nucleotides match TRBD2. After removal of 4 bases from V and 7 bases from J, the junction contained 4 bases not matched to a gene. Per the germline V gene, CDR1 is SQVTM and CDR2 is ANQGSEA. The CDR3 runs 12 residues. The CDR3 sequence is CSVGRGGNEQFF. Here the CDR3 DNA reads TGCAGCGTTGGAAGGGGAGGGAATGAGCAGTTCTTC.